This T cell receptor (beta chain) was sequenced during a study of identical twins. This clonotype was counted at least ten times. Germline loops: CDR1 DFQATT, CDR2 SNEGSKA (reference sequence). The CDR3 loop spans 15 amino acids. V was trimmed by 6 bases and J by 2 bases, leaving 19 bases between them. TCRdb itself ran the 5' RACE reads through MiXCR, one entry per CDR3 protein. The sample lists about 340,000 distinct CDR3 sequences; approximately 10% were seen once. The sample consisted of naive T cells sorted from blood. The rearrangement uses TRBV20-1 and TRBJ2-5; D may be TRBD1 (5 bases). The sequence came from a woman aged 50 to 60 in good health. For the CDR3, the DNA is TGCAGTGCCGCAAACCCGCAAGGGGCACAAGAGACCCAGTACTTC. Translated: CSAANPQGAQETQYF.